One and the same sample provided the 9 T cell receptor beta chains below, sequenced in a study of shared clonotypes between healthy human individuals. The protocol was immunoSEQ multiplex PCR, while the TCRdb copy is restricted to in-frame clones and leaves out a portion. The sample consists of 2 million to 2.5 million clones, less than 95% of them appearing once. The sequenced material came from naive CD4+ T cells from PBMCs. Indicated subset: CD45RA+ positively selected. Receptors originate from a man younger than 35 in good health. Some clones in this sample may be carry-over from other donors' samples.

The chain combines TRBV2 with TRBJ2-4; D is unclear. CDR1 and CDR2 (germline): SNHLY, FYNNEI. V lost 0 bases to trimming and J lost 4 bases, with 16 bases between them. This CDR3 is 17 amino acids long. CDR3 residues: CASSEAVITLSKNIQYF. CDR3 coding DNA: TGTGCCAGCAGTGAAGCGGTGATCACCTTGTCGAAAAACATTCAGTACTTC.

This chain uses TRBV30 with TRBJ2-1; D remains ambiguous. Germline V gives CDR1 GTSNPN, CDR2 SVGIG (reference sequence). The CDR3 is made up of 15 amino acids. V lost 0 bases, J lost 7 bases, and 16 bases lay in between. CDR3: CAWSVGSSPVNEQFF. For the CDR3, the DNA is TGTGCCTGGAGTGTAGGCTCCAGTCCTGTTAATGAGCAGTTCTTC.

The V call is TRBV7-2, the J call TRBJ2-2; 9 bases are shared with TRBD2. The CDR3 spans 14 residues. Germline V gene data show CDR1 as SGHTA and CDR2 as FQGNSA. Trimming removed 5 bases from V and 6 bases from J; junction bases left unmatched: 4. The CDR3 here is CASSPLAGAGELFF. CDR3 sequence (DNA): TGTGCCAGCAGCCCGTTAGCGGGAGCCGGGGAGCTGTTTTTT.

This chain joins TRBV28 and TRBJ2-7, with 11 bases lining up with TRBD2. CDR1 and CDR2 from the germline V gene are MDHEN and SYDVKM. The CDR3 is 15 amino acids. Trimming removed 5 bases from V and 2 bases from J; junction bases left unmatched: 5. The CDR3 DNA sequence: TGTGCCAGCAGTGTAGCGGGAGGGCCGGCCTACGAGCAGTACTTC. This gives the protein CASSVAGGPAYEQYF.

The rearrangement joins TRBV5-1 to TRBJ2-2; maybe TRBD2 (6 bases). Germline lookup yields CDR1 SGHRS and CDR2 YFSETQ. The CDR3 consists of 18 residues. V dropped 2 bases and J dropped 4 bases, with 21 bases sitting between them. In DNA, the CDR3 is TGCGCCAGCAGCTTTACGGTGATGTCGGGGACTTCCACCGGGGAGCTGTTTTTT. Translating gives CASSFTVMSGTSTGELFF. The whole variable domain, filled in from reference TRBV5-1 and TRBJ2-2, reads KAGVTQTPRYLIKTRGQQVTLSCSPISGHRSVSWYQQTPGQGLQFLFEYFSETQRNKGNFPGRFSGRQFSNSRSEMNVSTLELGDSALYLCASSFTVMSGTSTGELFFGEGSRLTVL.

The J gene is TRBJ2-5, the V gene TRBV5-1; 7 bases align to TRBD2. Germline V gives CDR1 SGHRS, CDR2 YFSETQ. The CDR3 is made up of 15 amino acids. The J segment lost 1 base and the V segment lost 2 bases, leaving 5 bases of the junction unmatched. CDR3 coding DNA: TGCGCCAGCAGCTTTATCTCTAGCGGCCAAGAGACCCAGTACTTC. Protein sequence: CASSFISSGQETQYF.

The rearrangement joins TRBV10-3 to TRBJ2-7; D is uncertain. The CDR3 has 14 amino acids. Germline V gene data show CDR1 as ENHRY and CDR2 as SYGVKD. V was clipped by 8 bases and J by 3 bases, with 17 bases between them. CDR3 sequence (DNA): TGTGCCATCGAGTGGACCTCTCTCCTCTACGAGCAGTACTTC. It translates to CAIEWTSLLYEQYF.

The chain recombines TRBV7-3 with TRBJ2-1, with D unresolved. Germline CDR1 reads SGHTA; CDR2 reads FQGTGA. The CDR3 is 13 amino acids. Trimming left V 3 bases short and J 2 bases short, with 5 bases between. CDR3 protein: CASSLETYNEQFF. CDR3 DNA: TGTGCCAGCAGCTTGGAGACCTACAATGAGCAGTTCTTC.

This CDR3 is CASSLGDPQRSNQPQHF. CDR3 bases: TGTGCCAGCAGTTTAGGGGACCCACAACGCAGCAATCAGCCCCAGCATTTT. The genes are TRBV27 and TRBJ1-5; D perhaps matches TRBD1 (5 bases). Looked up from germline, CDR1 is MNHEY and CDR2 is SMNVEV (reference sequence). CDR3 length equals 17 residues. V lost 2 bases, J lost 1 base, and 15 bases lay in between.